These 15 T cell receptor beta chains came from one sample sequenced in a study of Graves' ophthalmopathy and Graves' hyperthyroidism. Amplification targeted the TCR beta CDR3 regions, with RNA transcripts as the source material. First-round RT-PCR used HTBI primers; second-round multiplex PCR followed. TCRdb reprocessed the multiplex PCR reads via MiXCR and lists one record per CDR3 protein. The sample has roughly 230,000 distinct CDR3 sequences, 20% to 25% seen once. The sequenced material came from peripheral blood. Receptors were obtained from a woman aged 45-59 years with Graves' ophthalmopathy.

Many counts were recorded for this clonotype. The CDR3 DNA reads as TGTGCCAGCAGTTCGTACAGGGGTAGCAATCAGCCCCAGCATTTT. It specifies CASSSYRGSNQPQHF. This rearrangement joins TRBV6-2 or TRBV6-3 to TRBJ1-5; TRBD1 matches at 7 bases. Losses at the gene ends were 4 bases for V and 0 bases for J; bases not matched to a gene: 3. Germline CDR1 is MNHEY and CDR2 is SVGEGT. CDR3 size: 15 residues.

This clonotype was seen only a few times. The CDR3 region has the DNA TGTGCCAGCAGCCAACAGTTCGCAAATCAGCCCCAGCATTTT. Protein: CASSQQFANQPQHF. The J gene is TRBJ1-5, the V gene TRBV3-1; D is unclear. V lost 2 bases and J lost 4, with 9 bases in between. The CDR3 length is 14 residues. The V gene's germline CDR1 is LGHDT and CDR2 YNNKEL (reference sequence).

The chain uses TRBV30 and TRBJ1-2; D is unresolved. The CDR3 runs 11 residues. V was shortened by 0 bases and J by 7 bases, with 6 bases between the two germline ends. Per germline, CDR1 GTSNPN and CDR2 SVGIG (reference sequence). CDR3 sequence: CAWSVPGGYTF. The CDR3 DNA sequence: TGTGCCTGGAGTGTACCCGGTGGCTACACCTTC.

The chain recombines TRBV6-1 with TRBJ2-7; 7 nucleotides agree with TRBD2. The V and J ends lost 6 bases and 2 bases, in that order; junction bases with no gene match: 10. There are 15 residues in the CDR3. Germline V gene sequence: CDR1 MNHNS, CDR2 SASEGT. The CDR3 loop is CASSSLAAFPYEQYF. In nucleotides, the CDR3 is TGTGCCAGCAGCTCCCTAGCGGCGTTCCCCTACGAGCAGTACTTC.

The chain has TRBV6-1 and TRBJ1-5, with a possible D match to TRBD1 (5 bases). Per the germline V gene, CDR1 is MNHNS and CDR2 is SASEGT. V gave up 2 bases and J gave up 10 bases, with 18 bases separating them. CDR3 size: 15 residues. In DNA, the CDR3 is TGTGCCAGCAGTGAAATATATTGGGACCGAGGACCCCAGCATTTT. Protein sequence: CASSEIYWDRGPQHF.

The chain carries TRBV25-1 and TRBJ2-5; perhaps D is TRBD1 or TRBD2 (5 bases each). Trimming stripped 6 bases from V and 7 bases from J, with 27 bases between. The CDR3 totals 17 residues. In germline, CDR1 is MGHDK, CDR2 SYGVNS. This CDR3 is CASSLGGSGQAGATQYF. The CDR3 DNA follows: TGTGCCAGCAGCTTAGGTGGTTCGGGGCAGGCGGGTGCGACCCAGTACTTC.

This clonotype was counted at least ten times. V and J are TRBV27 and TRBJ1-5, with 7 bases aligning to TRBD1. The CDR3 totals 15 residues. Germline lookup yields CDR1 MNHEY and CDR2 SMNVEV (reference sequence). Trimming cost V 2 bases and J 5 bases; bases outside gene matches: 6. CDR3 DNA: TGTGCCAGCAGTTTAAGGGGACAGCGAGATCAGCCCCAGCATTTT. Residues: CASSLRGQRDQPQHF.

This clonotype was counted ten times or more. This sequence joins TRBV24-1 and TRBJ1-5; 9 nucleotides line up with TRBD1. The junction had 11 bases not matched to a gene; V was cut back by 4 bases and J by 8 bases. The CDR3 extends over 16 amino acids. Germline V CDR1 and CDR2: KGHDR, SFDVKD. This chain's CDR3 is CATSDAAGTGLKPQHF. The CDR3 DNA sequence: TGTGCCACCAGTGACGCCGCCGGGACAGGGCTAAAGCCCCAGCATTTT.

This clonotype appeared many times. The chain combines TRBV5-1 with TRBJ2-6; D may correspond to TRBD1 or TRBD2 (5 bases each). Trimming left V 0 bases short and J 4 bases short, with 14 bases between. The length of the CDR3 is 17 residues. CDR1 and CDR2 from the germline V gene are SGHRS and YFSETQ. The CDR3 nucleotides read TGCGCCAGCAGCTTGGGACCGGGGCAGGACGGGGCCAACGTCCTGACTTTC. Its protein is CASSLGPGQDGANVLTF.

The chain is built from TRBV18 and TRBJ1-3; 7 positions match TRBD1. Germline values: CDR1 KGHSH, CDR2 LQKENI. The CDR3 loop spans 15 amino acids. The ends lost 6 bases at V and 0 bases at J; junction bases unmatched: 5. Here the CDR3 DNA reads TGTGCCAGCTCCCGACAGGGCGACTCTGGAAACACCATATATTTT. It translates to CASSRQGDSGNTIYF. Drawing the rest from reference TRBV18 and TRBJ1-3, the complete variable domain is NAGVMQNPRHLVRRRGQEARLRCSPMKGHSHVYWYRQLPEEGLKFMVYLQKENIIDESGMPKERFSAEFPKEGPSILRIQQVVRGDSAAYFCASSRQGDSGNTIYFGEGSWLTVV.

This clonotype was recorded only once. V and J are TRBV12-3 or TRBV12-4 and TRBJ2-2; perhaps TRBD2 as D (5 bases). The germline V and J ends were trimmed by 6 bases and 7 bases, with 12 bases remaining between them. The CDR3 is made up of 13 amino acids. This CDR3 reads CASSTLEGGELFF. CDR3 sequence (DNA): TGTGCCAGCAGCACCCTAGAGGGCGGGGAGCTGTTTTTT.

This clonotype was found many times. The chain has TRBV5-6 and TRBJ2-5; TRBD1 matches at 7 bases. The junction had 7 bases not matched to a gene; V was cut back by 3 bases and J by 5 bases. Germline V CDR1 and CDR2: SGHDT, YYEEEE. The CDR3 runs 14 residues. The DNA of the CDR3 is TGTGCCAGCAGCTCCTTAACAGGGGTTGAGACCCAGTACTTC. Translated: CASSSLTGVETQYF.

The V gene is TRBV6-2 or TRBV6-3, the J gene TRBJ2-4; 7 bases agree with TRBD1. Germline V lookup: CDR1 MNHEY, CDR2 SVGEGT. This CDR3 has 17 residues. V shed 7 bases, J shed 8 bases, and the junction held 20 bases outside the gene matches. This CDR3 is CASTGPGDSQGMDIQYF. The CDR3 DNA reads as TGTGCCAGCACAGGCCCCGGGGACAGTCAGGGTATGGACATTCAGTACTTC.

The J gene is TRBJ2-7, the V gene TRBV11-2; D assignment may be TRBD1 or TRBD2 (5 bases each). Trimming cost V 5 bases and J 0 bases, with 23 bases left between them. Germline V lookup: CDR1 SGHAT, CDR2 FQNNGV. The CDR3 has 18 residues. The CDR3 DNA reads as TGTGCCAGCAGCCTCCAAATCGGGGTGGGACGGAGCTCCTACGAGCAGTACTTC. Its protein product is CASSLQIGVGRSSYEQYF. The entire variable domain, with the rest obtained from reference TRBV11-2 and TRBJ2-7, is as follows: EAGVAQSPRYKIIEKRQSVAFWCNPISGHATLYWYQQILGQGPKLLIQFQNNGVVDDSQLPKDRFSAERLKGVDSTLKIQPAKLEDSAVYLCASSLQIGVGRSSYEQYFGPGTRLTVT.

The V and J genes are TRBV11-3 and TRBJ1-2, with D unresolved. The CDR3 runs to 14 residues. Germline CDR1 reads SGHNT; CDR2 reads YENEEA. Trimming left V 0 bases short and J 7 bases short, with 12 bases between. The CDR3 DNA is TGTGCCAGCAGCTTAGATGCAGGACGGAGTGGCTACACCTTC. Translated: CASSLDAGRSGYTF.